This TCR beta chain was recorded in a study of blood T cell repertoires in COVID-19. For the study at large: Whether acute or convalescent, the COVID-19 samples came from the United States, Italy and Spain. PBMCs, B-cell-depleted T cells, or T cells provided the cDNA or gDNA that made up the material.

Measured with immunoSEQ multiplex PCR; TCRdb has only the in-frame clones, and not every one. The sample comprises about 110,000 clones, 88% of which are singletons, and 0.7% to 0.9% rests with the top ten. V gave up 3 bases and J gave up 7 bases; unmatched junction bases: 6. The germline CDR1 and CDR2 sequences are LGHNA and YNFKEQ. CDR3 length: 15 amino acids. The chain uses TRBV4-2 and TRBJ2-1; 10 positions match TRBD1. The clonotype was recovered from a woman aged 45-65 years with active or convalescent COVID-19. Sequenced sample: peripheral blood. The CDR3 loop reads CASSQGQGSFNEQFF. CDR3 bases: TGTGCCAGCAGCCAGGGACAGGGGAGTTTTAATGAGCAGTTCTTC.